This paragraph reports one TCR beta chain. No antigen is known for it. One end of the junction is discordant with germline, which a read error may explain. The data stem from a study of post-analysis software for immune sequencing data. Across the whole study: As for disease course, relapsing-remitting, secondary progressive and progressive-relapsing multiple sclerosis were all included.

This CDR3 comprises 14 residues. Germline CDR1 is MGHRA and CDR2 is YSYEKL. cDNA libraries of TCR beta carried unique molecular identifiers. TCRdb independently ran MiXCR on the PCR reads; one entry per CDR3 protein. The sample yields approximately 630,000 distinct CDR3 sequences, over 45% seen once. Study-level results: Samples from a shared batch, those prepared together, strongly co-clustered by F measure. Five TRBV segments occurring more often in patients than controls included TRBV5-6, TRBV5-1 and TRBV20-1.

The sample taken for sequencing was blood. The gene calls are TRBV4-1 and TRBJ2-4; 8 bases fit TRBD2. This receptor was obtained from a girl aged 2-15 years with multiple sclerosis. CDR3 sequence: CASSQESAGGHVLF. DNA of the CDR3: TGCGCCAGCAGCCAAGAAAGTGCGGGAGGACACGTTCTCTTC.